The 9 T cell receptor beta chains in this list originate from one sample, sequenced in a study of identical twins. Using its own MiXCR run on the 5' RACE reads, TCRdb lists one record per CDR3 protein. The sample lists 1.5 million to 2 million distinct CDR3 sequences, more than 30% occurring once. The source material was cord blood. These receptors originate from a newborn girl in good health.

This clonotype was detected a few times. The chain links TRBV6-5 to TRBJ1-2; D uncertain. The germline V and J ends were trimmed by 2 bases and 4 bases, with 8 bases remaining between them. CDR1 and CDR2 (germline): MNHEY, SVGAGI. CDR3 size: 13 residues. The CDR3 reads CASSYQAGYGYTF. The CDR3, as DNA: TGTGCCAGCAGTTACCAGGCTGGCTATGGCTACACCTTC.

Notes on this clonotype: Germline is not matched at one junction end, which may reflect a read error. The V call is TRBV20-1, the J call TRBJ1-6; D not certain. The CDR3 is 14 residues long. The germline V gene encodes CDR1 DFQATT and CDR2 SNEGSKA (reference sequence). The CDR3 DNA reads TGCAGTGCCCCGACTTCCGCAAGGGATCCACCCCACCACTTT. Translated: CSAPTSARDPPHHF.

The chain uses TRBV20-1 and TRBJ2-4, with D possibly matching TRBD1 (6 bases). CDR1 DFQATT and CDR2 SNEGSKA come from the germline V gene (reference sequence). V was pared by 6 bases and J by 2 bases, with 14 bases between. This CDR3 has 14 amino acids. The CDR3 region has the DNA TGCAGTGCCCCGGACAGCCTAACCAAAAACATTCAGTACTTC. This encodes CSAPDSLTKNIQYF.

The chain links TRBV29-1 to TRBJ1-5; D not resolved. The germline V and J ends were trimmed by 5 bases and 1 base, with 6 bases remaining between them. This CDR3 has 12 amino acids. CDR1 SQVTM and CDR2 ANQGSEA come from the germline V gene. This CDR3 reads CSVMGSNQPQHF. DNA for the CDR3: TGCAGCGTTATGGGGAGCAATCAGCCCCAGCATTTT.

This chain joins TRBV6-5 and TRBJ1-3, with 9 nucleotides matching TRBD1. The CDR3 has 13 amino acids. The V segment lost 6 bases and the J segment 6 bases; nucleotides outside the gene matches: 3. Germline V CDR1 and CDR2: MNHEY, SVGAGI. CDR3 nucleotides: TGTGCCAGCAGACGGACAGGGGCAAACACCATATATTTT. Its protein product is CASRRTGANTIYF.

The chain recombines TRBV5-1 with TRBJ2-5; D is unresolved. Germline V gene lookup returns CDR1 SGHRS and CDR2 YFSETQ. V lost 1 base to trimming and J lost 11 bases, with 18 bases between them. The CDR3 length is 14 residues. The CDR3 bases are TGCGCCAGCAGCTTGAGTCCTAGAGACAATGAGCAGTACTTC. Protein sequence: CASSLSPRDNEQYF.

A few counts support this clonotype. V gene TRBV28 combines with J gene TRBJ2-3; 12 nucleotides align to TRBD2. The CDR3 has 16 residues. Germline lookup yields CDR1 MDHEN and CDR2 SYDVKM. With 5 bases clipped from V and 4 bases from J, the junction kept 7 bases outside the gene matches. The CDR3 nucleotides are TGTGCCAGCAGTGCGCAGACTAGCGGGAGCGCAGATACGCAGTATTTT. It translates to CASSAQTSGSADTQYF. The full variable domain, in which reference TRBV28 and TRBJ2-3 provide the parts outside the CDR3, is DVKVTQSSRYLVKRTGEKVFLECVQDMDHENMFWYRQDPGLGLRLIYFSYDVKMKEKGDIPEGYSVSREKKERFSLILESASTNQTSMYLCASSAQTSGSADTQYFGPGTRLTVL.

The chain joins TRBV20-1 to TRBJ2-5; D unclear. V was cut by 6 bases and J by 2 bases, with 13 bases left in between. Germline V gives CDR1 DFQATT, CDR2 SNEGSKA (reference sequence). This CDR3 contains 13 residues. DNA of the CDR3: TGCAGTGCCGGGCTCTTTGGGCAAGAGACCCAGTACTTC. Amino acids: CSAGLFGQETQYF.

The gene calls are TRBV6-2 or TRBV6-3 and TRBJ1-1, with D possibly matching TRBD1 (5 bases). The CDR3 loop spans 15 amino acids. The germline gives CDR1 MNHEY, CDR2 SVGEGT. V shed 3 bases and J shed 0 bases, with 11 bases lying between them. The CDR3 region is CASSYRRGLNTEAFF. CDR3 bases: TGTGCCAGCAGTTATCGAAGGGGCCTGAACACTGAAGCTTTCTTT.